The T cell receptor (beta chain) under discussion was sequenced for a study of blood T cell repertoires in COVID-19. Across the whole study: Acute and convalescent COVID-19 samples came from the United States, Italy and Spain. Sources were T cells, B-cell-depleted T cells, or PBMCs; the material itself was cDNA or gDNA.

CDR3 length equals 14 residues. Trimming took 3 bases from V and 4 from J; bases not matched to a gene: 3. CDR1 and CDR2 from the germline V gene are SGHRS and YFSETQ. Source study methods: Nucleated cell counts were estimated from reference gene primer amplification. Using immunoSEQ multiplex PCR, the repertoire was profiled, and TCRdb retains in-frame clones only, with some absent. V, J and clone size were drawn from that table, and D and trimming were deduced from the DNA. Of approximately 92,000 clones detected, roughly 82% appear once; the ten largest clones hold around 19%. This TCR came from a man older than 75 with acute or convalescent COVID-19. This chain links TRBV5-1 with TRBJ1-3, with 8 bases identical to TRBD1. Material for sequencing was peripheral blood. CDR3 loop: CASSSGDRGNTIYF. DNA of the CDR3: TGCGCCAGCAGCTCAGGGGACAGGGGAAACACCATATATTTT.